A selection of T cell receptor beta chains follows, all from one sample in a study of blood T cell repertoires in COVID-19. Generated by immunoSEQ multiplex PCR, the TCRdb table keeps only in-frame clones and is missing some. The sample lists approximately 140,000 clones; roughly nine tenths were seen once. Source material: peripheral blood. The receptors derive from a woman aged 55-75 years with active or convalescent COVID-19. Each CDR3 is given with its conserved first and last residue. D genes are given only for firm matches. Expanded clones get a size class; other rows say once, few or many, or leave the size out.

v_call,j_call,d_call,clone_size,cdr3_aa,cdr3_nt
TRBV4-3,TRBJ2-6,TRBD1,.,CASSHAGQGPSGANVLTF,TGCGCCAGCAGCCACGCGGGACAGGGCCCCTCTGGGGCCAACGTCCTGACTTTC
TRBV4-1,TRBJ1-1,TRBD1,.,CASSPGQGGNTEAFF,TGCGCCAGCAGCCCCGGACAGGGTGGGAACACTGAAGCTTTCTTT
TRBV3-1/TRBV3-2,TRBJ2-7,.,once,CASSRPGTWEQYF,TGTGCCAGCAGCCGTCCCGGGACTTGGGAGCAGTACTTC
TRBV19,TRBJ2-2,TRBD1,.,CASSHNPGQGDTGELFF,TGTGCCAGTAGTCATAATCCGGGACAGGGAGACACCGGGGAGCTGTTTTTT
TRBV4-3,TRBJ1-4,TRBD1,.,CASSQDRQGIEKLFF,TGCGCCAGCAGCCAAGACCGACAGGGGATCGAAAAACTGTTTTTT
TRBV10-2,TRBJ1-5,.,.,CASSEDSSEPQHF,TGCGCCAGCAGTGAAGACAGCTCTGAGCCCCAGCATTTT
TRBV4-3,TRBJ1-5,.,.,CASSQGASTGPNQPQHF,TGCGCCAGCAGCCAAGGGGCGTCGACAGGACCGAATCAGCCCCAGCATTTT
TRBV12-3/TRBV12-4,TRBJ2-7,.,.,CASSLGYRERQYF,TGTGCCAGCAGTTTAGGCTACAGGGAGCGGCAGTACTTC
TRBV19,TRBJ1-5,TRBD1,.,CASSMTGGSDQPQHF,TGTGCCAGTAGTATGACAGGGGGCTCTGATCAGCCCCAGCATTTT
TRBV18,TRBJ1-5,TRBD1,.,CASSPRDRINQPQHF,TGTGCCAGCTCACCTCGGGACAGGATCAATCAGCCCCAGCATTTT
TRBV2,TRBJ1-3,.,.,CASSRLTYSGNTIYF,TGTGCCAGCAGTCGTTTGACTTACTCTGGAAACACCATATATTTT
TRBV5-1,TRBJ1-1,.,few,CASSFGRGWDTEAFF,TGCGCCAGCAGCTTTGGCCGGGGGTGGGACACTGAAGCTTTCTTT
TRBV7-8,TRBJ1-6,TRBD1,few,CASSLAERGTGGSPLHF,TGTGCCAGCAGCTTAGCGGAGAGGGGGACAGGGGGTTCACCCCTCCACTTT
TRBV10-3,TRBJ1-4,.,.,CAISPGGANNEKLFF,TGTGCCATCAGTCCTGGAGGGGCTAACAATGAAAAACTGTTTTTT
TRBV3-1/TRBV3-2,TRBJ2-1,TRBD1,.,CASSPKPDRGIARTYNEQFF,TGTGCCAGCAGCCCAAAGCCCGACAGGGGCATTGCGCGGACTTACAATGAGCAGTTCTTC
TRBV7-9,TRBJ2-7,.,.,CASSPLSSSYEQYF,TGTGCCAGCAGTCCACTATCGAGCTCCTACGAGCAGTACTTC
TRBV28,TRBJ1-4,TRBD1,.,CASTAGGKREKLFF,TGTGCCAGCACGGCAGGGGGCAAGCGGGAAAAACTGTTTTTT
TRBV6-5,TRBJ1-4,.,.,CASSPGEGEKLFF,TGTGCCAGCAGCCCCGGGGAGGGAGAAAAACTGTTTTTT
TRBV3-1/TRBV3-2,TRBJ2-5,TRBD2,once,CASSSGLAGSKETQYF,TGTGCCAGCAGCTCAGGACTAGCGGGGTCGAAAGAGACCCAGTACTTC
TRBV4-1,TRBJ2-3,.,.,CASSQSRADTQYF,TGCGCCAGCAGCCAATCGAGAGCAGATACGCAGTATTTT
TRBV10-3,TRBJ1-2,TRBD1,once,CATNPGQGPGYTF,TGTGCCACAAACCCGGGACAGGGGCCTGGCTACACCTTC